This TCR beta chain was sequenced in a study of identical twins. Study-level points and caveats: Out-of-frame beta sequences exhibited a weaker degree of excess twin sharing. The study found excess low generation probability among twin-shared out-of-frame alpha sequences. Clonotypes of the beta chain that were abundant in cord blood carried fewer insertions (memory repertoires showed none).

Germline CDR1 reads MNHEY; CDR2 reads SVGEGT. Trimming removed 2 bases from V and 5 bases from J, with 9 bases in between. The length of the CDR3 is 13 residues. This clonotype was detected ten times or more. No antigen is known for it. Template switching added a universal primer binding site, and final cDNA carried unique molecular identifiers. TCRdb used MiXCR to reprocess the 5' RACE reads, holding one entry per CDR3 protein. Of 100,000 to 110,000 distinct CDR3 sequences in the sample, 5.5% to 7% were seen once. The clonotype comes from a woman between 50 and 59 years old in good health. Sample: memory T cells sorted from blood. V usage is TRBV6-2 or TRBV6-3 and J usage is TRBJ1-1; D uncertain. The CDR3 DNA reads TGTGCCAGCAGTTACCCCTTCCGGACTGAAGCTTTCTTT. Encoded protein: CASSYPFRTEAFF.